This T cell receptor (beta chain) was found in a study of blood T cell repertoires in COVID-19. Study as a whole: Acute and convalescent COVID-19 samples came from the United States, Italy and Spain. The cDNA or gDNA used as material had been derived from T cells, B-cell-depleted T cells, or PBMCs.

The CDR3 is made up of 13 amino acids. Trimming took 3 bases from V and 1 from J, leaving 6 bases between them. Original analysis: Amplification with reference gene primers provided the estimates of nucleated cell counts. Measured with immunoSEQ multiplex PCR; TCRdb has only the in-frame clones, and not every one. V, J and clone size are taken as reported in that table, and D and trimming were inferred from the DNA itself. The table records fewer than 250,000 clones, around four fifths of them present only once. Specimen: peripheral blood. This chain uses TRBV12-3 or TRBV12-4 with TRBJ1-1; the D is unclear. This receptor was obtained from a human donor in a cohort sampled during active COVID-19. The CDR3: CASSFNGNTEAFF. The CDR3 region has the DNA TGTGCCAGCAGTTTTAACGGGAACACTGAAGCTTTCTTT.